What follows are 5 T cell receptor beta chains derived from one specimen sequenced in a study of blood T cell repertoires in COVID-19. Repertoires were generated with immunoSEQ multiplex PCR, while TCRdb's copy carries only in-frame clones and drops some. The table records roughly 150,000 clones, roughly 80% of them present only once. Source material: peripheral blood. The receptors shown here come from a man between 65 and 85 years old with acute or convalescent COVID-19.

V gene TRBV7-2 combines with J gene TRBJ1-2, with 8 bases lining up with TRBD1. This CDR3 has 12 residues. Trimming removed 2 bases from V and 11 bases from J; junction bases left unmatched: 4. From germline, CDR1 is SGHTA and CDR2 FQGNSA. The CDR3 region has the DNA TGTGCCAGCAGCTTAAGGGACAGGTGGTACACCTTC. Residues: CASSLRDRWYTF.

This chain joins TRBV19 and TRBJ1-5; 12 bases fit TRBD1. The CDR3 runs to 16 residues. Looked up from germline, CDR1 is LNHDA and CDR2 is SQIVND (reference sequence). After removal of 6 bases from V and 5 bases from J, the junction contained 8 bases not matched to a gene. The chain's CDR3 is CASSNPGQGAYQPQHF. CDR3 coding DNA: TGTGCCAGTAGCAATCCGGGACAGGGGGCTTATCAGCCCCAGCATTTT. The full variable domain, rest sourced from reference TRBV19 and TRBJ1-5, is DGGITQSPKYLFRKEGQNVTLSCEQNLNHDAMYWYRQDPGQGLRLIYYSQIVNDFQKGDIAEGYSVSREKKESFPLTVTSAQKNPTAFYLCASSNPGQGAYQPQHFGDGTRLSIL.

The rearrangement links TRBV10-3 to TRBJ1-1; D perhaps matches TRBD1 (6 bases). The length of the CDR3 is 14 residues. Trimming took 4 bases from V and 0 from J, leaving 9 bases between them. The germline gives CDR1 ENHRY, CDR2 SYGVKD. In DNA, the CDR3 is TGTGCCATCAGTGGGACAGCCCTGAACACTGAAGCTTTCTTT. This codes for CAISGTALNTEAFF.

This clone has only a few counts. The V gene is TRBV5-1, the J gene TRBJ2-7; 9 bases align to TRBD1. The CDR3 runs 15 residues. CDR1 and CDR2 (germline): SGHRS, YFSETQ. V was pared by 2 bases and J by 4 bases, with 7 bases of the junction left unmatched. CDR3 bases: TGCGCCAGCAGCTTTGGCGGGACAGGGCTGTACGAGCAGTACTTC. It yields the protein CASSFGGTGLYEQYF.

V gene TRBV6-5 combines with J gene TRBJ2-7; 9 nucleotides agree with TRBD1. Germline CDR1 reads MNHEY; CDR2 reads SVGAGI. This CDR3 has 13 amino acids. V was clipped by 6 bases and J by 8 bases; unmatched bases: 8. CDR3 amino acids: CASRSGTGFKQYF. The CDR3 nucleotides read TGTGCCAGCAGATCGGGGACAGGGTTCAAGCAGTACTTC.